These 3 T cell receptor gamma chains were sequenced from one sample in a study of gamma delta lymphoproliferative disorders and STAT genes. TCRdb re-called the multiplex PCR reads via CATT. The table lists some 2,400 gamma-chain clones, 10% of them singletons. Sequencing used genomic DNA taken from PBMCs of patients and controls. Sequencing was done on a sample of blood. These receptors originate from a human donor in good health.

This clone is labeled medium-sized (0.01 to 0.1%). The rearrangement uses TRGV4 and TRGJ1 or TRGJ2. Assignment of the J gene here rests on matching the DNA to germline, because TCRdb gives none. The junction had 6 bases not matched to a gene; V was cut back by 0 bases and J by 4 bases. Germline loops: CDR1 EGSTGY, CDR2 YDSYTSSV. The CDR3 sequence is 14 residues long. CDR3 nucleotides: TGTGCCACCTGGGATGGGCCAGAATATTATAAGAAACTCTTT. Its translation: CATWDGPEYYKKLF.

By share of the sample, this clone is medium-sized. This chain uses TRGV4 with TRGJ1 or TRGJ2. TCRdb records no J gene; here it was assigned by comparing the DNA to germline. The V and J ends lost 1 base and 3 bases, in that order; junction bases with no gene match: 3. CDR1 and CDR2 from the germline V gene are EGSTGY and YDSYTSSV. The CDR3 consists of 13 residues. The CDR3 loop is CATWDGCYYKKLF. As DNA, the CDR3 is TGTGCCACCTGGGATGGATGTTATTATAAGAAACTCTTT.

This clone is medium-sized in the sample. The CDR3 DNA is TGTGCCACCTGGGACGTGACCCGATCGAATTATTATAAGAAACTCTTT. It specifies CATWDVTRSNYYKKLF. The rearrangement uses TRGV3 and TRGJ1 or TRGJ2. The J gene comes from matching the DNA to germline here; TCRdb lacks it. V was pared by 3 bases and J by 0 bases, with 11 bases of the junction left unmatched. CDR1 is VTNTFY and CDR2 is YDVSTARD in the germline V gene (reference sequence). The CDR3 spans 16 residues.